The clone carrying this T cell receptor beta chain was seen only a few times. The antigen is unknown. The sample comes from a study of response to subunit inactivated influenza vaccine. The germline CDR1 and CDR2 sequences are LNHNV and YYDKDF (reference sequence). The CDR3 contains 15 residues. The V end was cut by 0 bases, the J end by 5 bases, with 10 bases between. TCRdb processed the RT-PCR reads anew with MiXCR; each CDR3 protein has one entry. Among around 570,000 distinct CDR3 sequences listed, about 10% were seen once. Study-wide results and limits: T cells newly recruited by each seasonal influenza vaccination are few, the authors suggested.

The same data also went into a second study, on T cells expressing NK-cell markers. This second study notes: Libraries used 5'RACE template switching adding universal primer site and UMIs. Sorting of alpha-beta TCR T cells alone was achieved in several experiments with an anti-gamma-delta TCR antibody. More than 5 donors had dominant NKG2C+ clonotypes that comprised about 1.0-7.5% of their CD8+ T cells. These clonotypes, the leaders elsewhere, also led the CD3+CD56-NKG2C+ fraction in four donors.

This chain connects TRBV15 to TRBJ1-4; D possibly corresponds to TRBD1 (5 bases). Source: PBMCs from blood, taken on the day of vaccination. The TCR sequence derives from a man aged 45-60 years who received an inactivated influenza vaccine. The CDR3 sequence is CATSRDRGANEKLFF. CDR3 DNA sequence: TGTGCCACCAGCAGAGATAGAGGGGCAAATGAAAAACTGTTTTTT.